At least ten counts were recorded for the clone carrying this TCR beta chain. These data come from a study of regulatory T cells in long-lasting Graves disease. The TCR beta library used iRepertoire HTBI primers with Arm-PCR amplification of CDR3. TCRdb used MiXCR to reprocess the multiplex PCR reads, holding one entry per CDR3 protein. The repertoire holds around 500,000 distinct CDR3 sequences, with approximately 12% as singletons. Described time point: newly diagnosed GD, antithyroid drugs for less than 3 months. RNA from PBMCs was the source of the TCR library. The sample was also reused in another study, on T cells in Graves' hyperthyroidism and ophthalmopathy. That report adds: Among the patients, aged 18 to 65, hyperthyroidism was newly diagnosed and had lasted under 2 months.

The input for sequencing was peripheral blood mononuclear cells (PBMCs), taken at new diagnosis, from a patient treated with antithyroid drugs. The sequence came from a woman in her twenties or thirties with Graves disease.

The chain's CDR3 is CASSLVGETYEQFF. DNA of the CDR3: TGTGCCAGCAGCTTGGTCGGCGAAACCTACGAGCAGTTCTTC. The chain links TRBV5-6 to TRBJ2-1; D not resolved. The CDR3 extends over 14 amino acids. Trimming shortened V by 0 bases and J by 10 bases, and 14 bases separated the two germline ends. The germline CDR1 and CDR2 sequences are SGHDT and YYEEEE.